The clone carrying this T cell receptor beta chain was seen once. Its antigen is not identified. Per sorted-subset replicate PCR, input was approximately 210 ng DNA, representing roughly 30,000 T cell genomes. In the authors' methods: Filtering of immunoSEQ junctional sequences could not match full-length read filtering. This table comes from immunoSEQ multiplex PCR, and its TCRdb copy is limited to in-frame clones, with some not included. Clonal size and the V and J genes are those of that table, whereas D and trimming came from the DNA. The sample carries 800,000 or so clones, 95% to 97% recorded once. This sample stems from a study of shared clonotypes between healthy human individuals. The naive CD8 population came from CD45RO-negative cells selected for CCR7, without terminally differentiated effector memory CD45RA+ cells. Study-level points and caveats: Against clonotypes common to all four donors, non-shared ones had lower generation probabilities.

V shed 5 bases, J shed 4 bases, and the junction held 8 bases outside the gene matches. The CDR3 runs 17 residues. Germline loops: CDR1 LNHNV, CDR2 YYDKDF (reference sequence). The chain couples TRBV15 to TRBJ2-1, with 13 bases that match TRBD2. Sequences were obtained from naive CD8+ T cells sorted from blood. The receptor comes from a man aged 25-40 years in good health. Written as DNA, the CDR3 is TGTGCCACCAGCGGAGGACTAGCGGGAGAACTTTACAATGAGCAGTTCTTC. Translated, it gives CATSGGLAGELYNEQFF.